The clone carrying this T cell receptor (beta chain) turned up a few times. As yet, its antigen is unknown. The sample belongs to a study of identical twins. The V gene end was trimmed by 4 bases and the J gene end by 7 bases; junction bases not matched to a gene: 21. This CDR3 has 20 amino acids. Per the germline V gene, CDR1 is SGHDN and CDR2 is FVKESK. Study-wide results and limits: Low generation-probability sequences were in excess among twin-shared out-of-frame alpha sequences. Beta out-of-frame sequences showed weaker excess twin sharing. For monozygotic twins, models underestimated out-of-frame TCR alpha sharing.

Through template switching, a universal primer site was introduced, and the cDNA contained unique molecular identifiers. Each CDR3 protein is one row after TCRdb ran MiXCR on the 5' RACE reads. This sample yields 650,000 to 800,000 distinct CDR3 sequences, of which approximately 9% are seen a single time; more than 0.75% belongs to the top ten. The sample was also reused in another study, on yellow fever vaccine responses in identical twins.

The rearrangement joins TRBV14 to TRBJ2-1; TRBD2 matches 11 bases. The clonotype originates from a woman between 18 and 30 years old in good health. Sequenced: PBMCs. CDR3 nucleotide sequence: TGTGCCAGCAGCCGCCCCGGGCCCCTAGCGGGAGGTCGGCTGGGGAATGAGCAGTTCTTC. It codes for CASSRPGPLAGGRLGNEQFF.